This T cell receptor beta chain was profiled in a study of blood T cell repertoires in COVID-19. For the study at large: The origin of the acute and convalescent COVID-19 samples was the United States, Italy and Spain. Sample material is recorded as cDNA or gDNA derived from T cells, B-cell-depleted T cells, or PBMCs.

Original data processing: Estimates of nucleated cell counts were drawn from the amplification of reference gene primers. Clones were sequenced by immunoSEQ multiplex PCR, and TCRdb holds only the in-frame ones, with some missing. V and J calls and clone size are those listed in that table; D and trimming were worked out from the DNA. The data contain about 190,000 clones, 75% to 85% of them singletons. The CDR3 is 14 amino acids. The V and J ends lost 0 bases and 2 bases respectively, with 8 bases between them. From germline, CDR1 is MNHEY and CDR2 SMNVEV (reference sequence). The chain couples TRBV27 to TRBJ2-7; the D gene is possibly TRBD2 (5 bases). Sequencing input: peripheral blood. The source is a man in his 60s with acute or convalescent COVID-19. CDR3 coding DNA: TGTGCCAGCAGTTTATCAAGGACTGCCTACGAGCAGTACTTC. Translated, it gives CASSLSRTAYEQYF.